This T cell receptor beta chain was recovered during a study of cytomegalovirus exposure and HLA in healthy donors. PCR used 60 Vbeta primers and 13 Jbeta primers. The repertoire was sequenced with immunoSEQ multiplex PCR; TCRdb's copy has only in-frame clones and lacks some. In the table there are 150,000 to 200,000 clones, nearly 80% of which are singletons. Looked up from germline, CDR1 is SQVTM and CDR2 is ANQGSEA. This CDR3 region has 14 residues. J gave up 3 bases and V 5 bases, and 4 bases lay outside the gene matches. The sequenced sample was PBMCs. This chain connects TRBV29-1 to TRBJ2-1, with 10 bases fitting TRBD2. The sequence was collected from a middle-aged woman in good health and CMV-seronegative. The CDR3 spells CSVSPSGSYNEQFF. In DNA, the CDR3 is TGCAGCGTTAGCCCTAGCGGGAGCTACAATGAGCAGTTCTTC.